Presented here are 3 T cell receptor beta chains from one specimen sequenced in a study of T cell clusters in autoimmune cytopenias. TRB amplification used approximately 250 ng of peripheral blood genomic DNA. Multiplex touch-down PCR amplified TRB using TRB-A and TRB-B pools in one tube. Following a re-call of the multiplex PCR reads, TCRdb has one entry per CDR3 protein and lacks DNA. Its table records around 7,000 distinct CDR3 sequences. This same sample was also part of a study on T cell repertoires in aging, cancer and after chemotherapy.

Specimen: peripheral blood. These receptors originate from a human donor in good health.

V and J are TRBV6-6 and TRBJ1-2. This CDR3 contains 15 residues. Germline-derived CDR1 and CDR2 are MNHNY and SVGAGI (reference sequence). CDR3 sequence: CASSYSSVSNYGYTF.

Judged by frequency, this clonotype is medium-sized. The chain couples TRBV29-1 to TRBJ1-1; TCRdb's D call of TRBD1 is untestable without DNA. The CDR3 contains 12 residues. Germline CDR1 is SQVTM and CDR2 is ANQGSEA. The CDR3 reads CSVEWTVDRAFF.

Judged by frequency, this clonotype is medium-sized. The chain employs TRBV18 and TRBJ2-7; the D call from TCRdb, TRBD2, cannot be confirmed without DNA. In germline, CDR1 is KGHSH, CDR2 LQKENI. This CDR3 comprises 16 residues. The CDR3 protein is CASSPPEAESSYEQYF.